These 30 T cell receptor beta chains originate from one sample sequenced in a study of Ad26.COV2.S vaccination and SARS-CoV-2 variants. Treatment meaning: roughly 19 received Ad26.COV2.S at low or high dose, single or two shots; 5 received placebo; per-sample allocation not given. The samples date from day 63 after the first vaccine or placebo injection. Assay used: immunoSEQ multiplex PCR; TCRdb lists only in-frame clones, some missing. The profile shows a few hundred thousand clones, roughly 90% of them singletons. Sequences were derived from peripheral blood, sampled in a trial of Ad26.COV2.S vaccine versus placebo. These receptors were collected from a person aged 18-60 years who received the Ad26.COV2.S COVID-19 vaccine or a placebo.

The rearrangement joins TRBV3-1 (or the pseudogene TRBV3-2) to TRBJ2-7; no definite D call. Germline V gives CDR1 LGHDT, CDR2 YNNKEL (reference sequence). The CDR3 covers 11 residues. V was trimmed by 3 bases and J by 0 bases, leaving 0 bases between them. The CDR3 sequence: CASSHSYEQYF. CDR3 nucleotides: TGTGCCAGCAGCCACTCCTACGAGCAGTACTTC.

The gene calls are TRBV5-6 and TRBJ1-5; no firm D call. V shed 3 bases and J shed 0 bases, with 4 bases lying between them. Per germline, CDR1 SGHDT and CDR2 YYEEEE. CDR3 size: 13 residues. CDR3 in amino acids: CASSSGSNQPQHF. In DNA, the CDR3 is TGTGCCAGCAGCTCAGGTAGCAATCAGCCCCAGCATTTT.

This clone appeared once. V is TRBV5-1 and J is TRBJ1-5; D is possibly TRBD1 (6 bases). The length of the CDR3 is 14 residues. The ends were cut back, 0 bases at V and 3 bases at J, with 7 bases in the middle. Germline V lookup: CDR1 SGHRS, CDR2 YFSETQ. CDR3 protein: CASSLEGVNQPQHF. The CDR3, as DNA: TGCGCCAGCAGCTTGGAGGGGGTCAATCAGCCCCAGCATTTT.

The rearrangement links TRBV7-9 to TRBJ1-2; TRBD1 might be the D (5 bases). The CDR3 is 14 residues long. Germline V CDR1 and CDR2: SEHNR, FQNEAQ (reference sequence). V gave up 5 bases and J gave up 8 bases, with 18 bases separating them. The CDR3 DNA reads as TGTGCCAGCAGCCCGCGCGGGACCCGGGAGGGCTACACCTTC. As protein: CASSPRGTREGYTF.

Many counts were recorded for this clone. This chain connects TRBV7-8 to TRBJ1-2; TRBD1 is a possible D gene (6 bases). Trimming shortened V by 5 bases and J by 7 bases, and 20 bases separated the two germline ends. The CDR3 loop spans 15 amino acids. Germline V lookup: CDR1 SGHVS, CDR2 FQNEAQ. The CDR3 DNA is TGTGCCAGCAGCGGCCAACGGCGGGGGGCGAGTGGCTACACCTTC. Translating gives CASSGQRRGASGYTF.

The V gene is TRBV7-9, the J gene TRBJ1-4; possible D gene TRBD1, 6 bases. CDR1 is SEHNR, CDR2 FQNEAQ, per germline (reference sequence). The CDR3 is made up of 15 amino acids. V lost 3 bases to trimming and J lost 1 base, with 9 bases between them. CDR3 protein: CASSLGAETNEKLFF. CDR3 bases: TGTGCCAGCAGCTTGGGGGCAGAAACTAATGAAAAACTGTTTTTT.

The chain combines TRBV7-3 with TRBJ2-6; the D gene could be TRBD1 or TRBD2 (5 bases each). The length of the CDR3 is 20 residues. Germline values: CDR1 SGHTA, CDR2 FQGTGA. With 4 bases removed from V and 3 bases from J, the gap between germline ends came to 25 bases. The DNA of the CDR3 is TGTGCCAGCAGCTCAGTCCCCGCAGGTCCGAGGGGACGTGGGGCCAACGTCCTGACTTTC. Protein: CASSSVPAGPRGRGANVLTF.

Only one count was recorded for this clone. CDR3 region: CASSQESTGGGGFNEQFF. The CDR3 nucleotides are TGCGCCAGCAGCCAAGAGTCCACGGGGGGAGGGGGTTTCAATGAGCAGTTCTTC. The rearrangement uses TRBV4-3 and TRBJ2-1, with TRBD2 as a possible D gene (7 bases). The CDR3 consists of 18 residues. Germline-derived CDR1 and CDR2 are LGHNA and YSLEER. Trimming took 0 bases from V and 6 from J, leaving 21 bases between them.

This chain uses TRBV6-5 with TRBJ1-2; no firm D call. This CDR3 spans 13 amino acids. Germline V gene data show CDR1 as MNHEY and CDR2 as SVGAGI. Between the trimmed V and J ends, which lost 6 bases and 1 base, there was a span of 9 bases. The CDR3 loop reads CASSSTFNYGYTF. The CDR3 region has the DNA TGTGCCAGCAGCTCGACCTTTAACTATGGCTACACCTTC.

The CDR3 loop is CASSHIWGQTGELFF. As DNA, the CDR3 is TGCGCCAGCAGCCATATCTGGGGGCAAACCGGGGAGCTGTTTTTT. V gene TRBV4-1 combines with J gene TRBJ2-2; maybe TRBD1 (6 bases). Trimming shortened V by 3 bases and J by 5 bases, and 13 bases separated the two germline ends. CDR3 size: 15 residues. Germline CDR1 MGHRA, CDR2 YSYEKL.

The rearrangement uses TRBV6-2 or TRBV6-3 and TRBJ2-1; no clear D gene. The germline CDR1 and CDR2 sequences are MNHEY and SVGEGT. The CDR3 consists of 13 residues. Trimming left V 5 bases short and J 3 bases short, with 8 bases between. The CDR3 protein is CASSRVVYNEQFF. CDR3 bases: TGTGCCAGCAGTAGGGTTGTCTACAATGAGCAGTTCTTC.

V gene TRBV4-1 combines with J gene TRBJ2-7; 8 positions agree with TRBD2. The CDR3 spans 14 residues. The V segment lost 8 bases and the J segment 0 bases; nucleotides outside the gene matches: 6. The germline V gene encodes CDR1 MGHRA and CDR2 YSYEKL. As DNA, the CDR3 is TGCGCCAGCTCCCAGCGGGGGAGCTCCTACGAGCAGTACTTC. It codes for CASSQRGSSYEQYF.

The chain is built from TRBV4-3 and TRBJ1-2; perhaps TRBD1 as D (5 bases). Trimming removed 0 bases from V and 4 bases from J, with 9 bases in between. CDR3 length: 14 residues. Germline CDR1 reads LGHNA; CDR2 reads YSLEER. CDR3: CASSQEAGSYGYTF. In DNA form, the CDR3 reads TGCGCCAGCAGCCAAGAGGCAGGGAGCTATGGCTACACCTTC.

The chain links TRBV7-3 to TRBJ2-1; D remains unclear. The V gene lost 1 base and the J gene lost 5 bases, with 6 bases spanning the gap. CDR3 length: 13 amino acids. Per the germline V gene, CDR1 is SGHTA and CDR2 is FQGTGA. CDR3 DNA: TGTGCCAGCAGCTTAAGGGTCCACAATGAGCAGTTCTTC. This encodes CASSLRVHNEQFF.

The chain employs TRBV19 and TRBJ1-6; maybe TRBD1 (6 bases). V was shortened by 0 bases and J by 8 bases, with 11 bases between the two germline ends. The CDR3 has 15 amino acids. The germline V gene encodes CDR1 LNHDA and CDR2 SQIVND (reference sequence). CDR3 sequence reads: CASSIEGRGDSPLHF. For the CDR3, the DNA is TGTGCCAGTAGTATAGAGGGCAGGGGCGATTCACCCCTCCACTTT.

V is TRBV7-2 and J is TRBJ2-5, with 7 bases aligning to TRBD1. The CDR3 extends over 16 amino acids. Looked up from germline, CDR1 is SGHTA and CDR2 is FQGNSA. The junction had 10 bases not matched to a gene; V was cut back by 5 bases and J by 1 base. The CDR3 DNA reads TGTGCCAGCAGCCCCCTCACGAGGGACAGCCAAGAGACCCAGTACTTC. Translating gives CASSPLTRDSQETQYF.

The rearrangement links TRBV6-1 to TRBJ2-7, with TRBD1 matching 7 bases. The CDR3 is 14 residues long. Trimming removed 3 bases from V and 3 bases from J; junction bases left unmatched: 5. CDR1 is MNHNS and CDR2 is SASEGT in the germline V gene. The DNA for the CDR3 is TGTGCCAGCAGTGACCGCCGGACAGGCTACGAGCAGTACTTC. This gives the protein CASSDRRTGYEQYF.

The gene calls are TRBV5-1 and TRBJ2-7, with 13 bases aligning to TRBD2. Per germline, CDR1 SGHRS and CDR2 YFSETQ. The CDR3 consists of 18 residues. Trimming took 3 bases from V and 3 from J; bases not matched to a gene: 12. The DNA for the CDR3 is TGCGCCAGCAGCTCAACCGGGACTAGCGGGATCAAGGGCTACGAGCAGTACTTC. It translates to CASSSTGTSGIKGYEQYF.

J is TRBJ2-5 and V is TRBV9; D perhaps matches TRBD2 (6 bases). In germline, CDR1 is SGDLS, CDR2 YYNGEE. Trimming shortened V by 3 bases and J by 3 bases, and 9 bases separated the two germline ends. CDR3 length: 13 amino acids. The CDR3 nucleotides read TGTGCCAGCAGCGGCGGCGGGAAAGAGACCCAGTACTTC. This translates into CASSGGGKETQYF.

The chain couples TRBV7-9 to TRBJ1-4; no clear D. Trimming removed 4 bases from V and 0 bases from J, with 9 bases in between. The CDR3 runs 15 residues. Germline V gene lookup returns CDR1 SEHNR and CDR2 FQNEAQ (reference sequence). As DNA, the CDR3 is TGTGCCAGCAGCTCCTCACACACAACTAATGAAAAACTGTTTTTT. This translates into CASSSSHTTNEKLFF.

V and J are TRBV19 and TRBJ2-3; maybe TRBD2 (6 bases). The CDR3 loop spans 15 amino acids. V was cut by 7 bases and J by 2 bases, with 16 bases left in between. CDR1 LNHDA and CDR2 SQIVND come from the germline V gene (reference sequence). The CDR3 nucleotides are TGTGCCAGTACAATAGCGGAGGGTTCCACAGATACGCAGTATTTT. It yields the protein CASTIAEGSTDTQYF.

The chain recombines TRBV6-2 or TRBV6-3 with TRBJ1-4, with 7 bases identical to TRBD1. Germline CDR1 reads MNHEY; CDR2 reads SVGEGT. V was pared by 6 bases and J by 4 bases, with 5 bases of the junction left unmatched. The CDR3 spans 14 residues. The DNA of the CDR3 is TGTGCCAGCAGCCGGGGACAGTATAATGAAAAACTGTTTTTT. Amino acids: CASSRGQYNEKLFF.

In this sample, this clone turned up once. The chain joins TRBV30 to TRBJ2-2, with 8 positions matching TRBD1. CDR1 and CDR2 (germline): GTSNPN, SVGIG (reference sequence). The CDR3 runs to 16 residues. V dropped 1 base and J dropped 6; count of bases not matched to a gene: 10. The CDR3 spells CAWSEVGTGFAGELFF. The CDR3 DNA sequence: TGTGCCTGGAGTGAAGTCGGGACAGGTTTCGCCGGGGAGCTGTTTTTT.

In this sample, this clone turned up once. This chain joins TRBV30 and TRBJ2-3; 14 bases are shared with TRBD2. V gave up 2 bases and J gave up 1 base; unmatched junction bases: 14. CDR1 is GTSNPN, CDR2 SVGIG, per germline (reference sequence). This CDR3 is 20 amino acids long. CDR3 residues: CAWSPGTSGGPFFRTDTQYF. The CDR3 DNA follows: TGTGCCTGGAGTCCTGGGACTAGCGGGGGCCCTTTTTTTCGCACAGATACGCAGTATTTT.

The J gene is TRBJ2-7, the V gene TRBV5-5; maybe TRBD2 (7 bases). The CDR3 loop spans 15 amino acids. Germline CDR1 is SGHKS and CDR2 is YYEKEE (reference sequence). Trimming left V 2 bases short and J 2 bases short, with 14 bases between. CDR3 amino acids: CASSFGRGAAYEQYF. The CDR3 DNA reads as TGTGCCAGCAGCTTTGGGAGGGGGGCTGCCTACGAGCAGTACTTC.

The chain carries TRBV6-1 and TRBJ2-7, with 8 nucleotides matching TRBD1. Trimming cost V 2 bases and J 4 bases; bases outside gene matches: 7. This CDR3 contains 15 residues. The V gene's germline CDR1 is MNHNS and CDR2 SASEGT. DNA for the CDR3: TGTGCCAGCAGTGAAATCGGACAGGGTCGTTACGAGCAGTACTTC. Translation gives CASSEIGQGRYEQYF.

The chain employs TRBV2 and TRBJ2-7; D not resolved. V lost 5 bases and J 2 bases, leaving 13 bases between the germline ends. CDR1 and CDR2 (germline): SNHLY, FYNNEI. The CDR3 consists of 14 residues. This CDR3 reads CASSRRLDTYEQYF. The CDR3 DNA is TGTGCCAGCAGTAGGCGACTCGATACCTACGAGCAGTACTTC.

The CDR3: CATSRDGVAGEEQYF. CDR3 in DNA: TGTGCCACCAGCAGAGATGGGGTTGCAGGGGAAGAGCAGTACTTC. The V call is TRBV15, the J call TRBJ2-7; possibly TRBD1 for D (6 bases). Germline V gene sequence: CDR1 LNHNV, CDR2 YYDKDF (reference sequence). Trimming shortened V by 0 bases and J by 7 bases, and 16 bases separated the two germline ends. This CDR3 comprises 15 residues.

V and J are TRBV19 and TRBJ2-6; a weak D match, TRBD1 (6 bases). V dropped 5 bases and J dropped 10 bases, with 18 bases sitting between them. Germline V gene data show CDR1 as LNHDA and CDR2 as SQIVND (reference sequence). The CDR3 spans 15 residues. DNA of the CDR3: TGTGCCAGTAGTTCCCTGCCGGACAGCCCAAACGTCCTGACTTTC. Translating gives CASSSLPDSPNVLTF.

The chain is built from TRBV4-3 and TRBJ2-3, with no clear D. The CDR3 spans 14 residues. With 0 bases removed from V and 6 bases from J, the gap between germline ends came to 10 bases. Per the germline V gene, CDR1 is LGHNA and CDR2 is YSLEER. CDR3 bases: TGCGCCAGCAGCCAAGATCACCTAGGGGATACGCAGTATTTT. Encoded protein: CASSQDHLGDTQYF.